This is a list of T cell receptor beta chains from one sample in a study of blood T cells in healthy people across ages. Using its own MiXCR run on the 5' RACE reads, TCRdb lists one record per CDR3 protein. This sample has 1.8 million or so distinct CDR3 sequences, with roughly two fifths found just once. The sample was blood. The receptors come from a human donor in good health. Both conserved end residues are part of each CDR3. A D gene is named only where the DNA matches it firmly. Clone size is stated in some rows and not others, as once, few, many or a class when expanded.

CDR3aa | CDR3nt | j_gene | v_gene | abundance | d_gene
CASSRFSDYNEQFF | TGCGCCAGCAGTCGCTTTTCCGATTACAATGAGCAGTTCTTC | TRBJ2-1 | TRBV5-1 | - | -
CASSGRQRGAQYF | TGTGCCAGCAGTGGTAGGCAACGGGGGGCCCAGTACTTC | TRBJ2-5 | TRBV12-3/TRBV12-4 | - | TRBD2
CASSSPRGPYDNEQFF | TGTGCCAGCAGCTCCCCCAGGGGCCCCTATGACAATGAGCAGTTCTTC | TRBJ2-1 | TRBV7-8 | few | -
CASSLVPKGEQFF | TGTGCCAGCAGCTTAGTACCGAAGGGTGAGCAGTTCTTC | TRBJ2-1 | TRBV7-2 | - | -
CASSPGAGGLNIQYF | TGTGCCAGCAGCCCCGGAGCGGGGGGGTTGAACATTCAGTACTTC | TRBJ2-4 | TRBV28 | few | TRBD2
CASSILDGHGYTF | TGTGCCAGTAGTATCCTGGACGGTCATGGCTACACCTTC | TRBJ1-2 | TRBV19 | - | -
CASSLIGTPTYEQYF | TGTGCCAGCAGCTTGATCGGGACACCCACTTACGAGCAGTACTTC | TRBJ2-7 | TRBV5-6 | - | -
CASSYTYRGITYEQYF | TGTGCCAGCAGTTACACCTACAGGGGTATAACCTACGAGCAGTACTTC | TRBJ2-7 | TRBV6-6 | - | TRBD1
CATSGQGPNGYTF | TGTGCCACCTCAGGACAGGGGCCCAATGGCTACACCTTC | TRBJ1-2 | TRBV24-1 | - | TRBD1
CASSLERGALYYGYTF | TGTGCCAGCAGCTTAGAACGGGGGGCCCTCTACTATGGCTACACCTTC | TRBJ1-2 | TRBV7-2 | few | -
CASSQVFRDRGNEQFF | TGTGCCAGCAGCCAAGTATTTCGGGACAGGGGGAATGAGCAGTTCTTC | TRBJ2-1 | TRBV4-2 | - | TRBD1
CATSRPSGASYNEQFF | TGTGCCACCAGCAGACCTTCGGGGGCCTCCTACAATGAGCAGTTCTTC | TRBJ2-1 | TRBV15 | - | -
CASSLSIGEQYF | TGTGCCAGCAGCTTGTCGATTGGCGAGCAGTACTTC | TRBJ2-7 | TRBV7-2 | few | -
CASRGTSGGSYNEQYF | TGTGCCAGCAGGGGGACTAGCGGGGGCTCCTACAATGAGCAGTACTTC | TRBJ2-7 | TRBV13 | - | TRBD2
CASSQEQGVGSYEQFF | TGCGCCAGCAGCCAAGAACAGGGGGTCGGGTCCTACGAGCAGTTCTTC | TRBJ2-1 | TRBV4-3 | - | TRBD1
CSASRATGRTYNEQFF | TGCAGTGCTAGCAGAGCGACAGGGCGGACCTACAATGAGCAGTTCTTC | TRBJ2-1 | TRBV20-1 | few | TRBD1
CASSFVGGEKLFF | TGTGCCAGCAGTTTCGTGGGAGGAGAAAAACTGTTTTTT | TRBJ1-4 | TRBV12-3/TRBV12-4 | few | -
CASTSFGANVLTF | TGTGCCAGCACATCCTTTGGGGCCAACGTCCTGACTTTC | TRBJ2-6 | TRBV27 | few | -
CSARQGITYEQYF | TGCAGTGCGCGACAGGGAATAACCTACGAGCAGTACTTC | TRBJ2-7 | TRBV20-1 | many | TRBD1
CSVEEIGNEQFF | TGCAGCGTTGAAGAGATCGGCAATGAGCAGTTCTTC | TRBJ2-1 | TRBV29-1 | few | -
CASSKALQGGYGYTF | TGTGCCAGCAGCAAGGCCTTACAGGGGGGGTATGGCTACACCTTC | TRBJ1-2 | TRBV7-9 | - | TRBD1
CASSDDRAGSGNTIYF | TGCGCCAGCAGCGACGACAGGGCCGGCTCTGGAAACACCATATATTTT | TRBJ1-3 | TRBV5-1 | - | TRBD1
CASSLRAGGRTDTQYF | TGTGCCAGCAGCTTACGGGCGGGGGGTCGAACAGATACGCAGTATTTT | TRBJ2-3 | TRBV7-2 | - | TRBD2
CASTPLSSIYGYTF | TGTGCCAGCACTCCCCTAAGCTCGATTTATGGCTACACCTTC | TRBJ1-2 | TRBV6-5 | - | -
CASSSTPDPGQGLGEQYF | TGTGCCAGCAGCTCAACGCCTGACCCAGGACAGGGTTTGGGCGAGCAGTACTTC | TRBJ2-7 | TRBV7-2 | few | TRBD1
CASCLRGGAAYNSPLHF | TGTGCCAGCTGCCTACGAGGGGGCGCCGCCTATAATTCACCCCTCCACTTT | TRBJ1-6 | TRBV7-2 | - | TRBD1
CASSHQLRQAGGETQYF | TGTGCCAGCAGCCATCAACTGAGACAGGCTGGGGGGGAGACCCAGTACTTC | TRBJ2-5 | TRBV28 | - | -
CASSPPASSGETQYF | TGTGCCAGCTCACCACCGGCGTCTAGCGGAGAGACCCAGTACTTC | TRBJ2-5 | TRBV18 | - | TRBD2
CASSQGTIGDYEQYF | TGCGCCAGCAGCCAGGGAACTATCGGGGATTACGAGCAGTACTTC | TRBJ2-7 | TRBV4-3 | few | -
CASSSAQGGGQPQHF | TGTGCCAGCAGCTCCGCCCAGGGAGGGGGTCAGCCCCAGCATTTT | TRBJ1-5 | TRBV7-2 | few | -
CSVDTLGPSYNEQFF | TGCAGCGTCGATACTCTAGGGCCCTCCTACAATGAGCAGTTCTTC | TRBJ2-1 | TRBV29-1 | few | -
CSVLGQDSTDTQYF | TGCAGCGTACTCGGACAGGACAGCACAGATACGCAGTATTTT | TRBJ2-3 | TRBV29-1 | - | TRBD1
CASSLDWTGKTEAFF | TGTGCCAGCAGCTTAGACTGGACAGGGAAAACTGAAGCTTTCTTT | TRBJ1-1 | TRBV7-2 | few | TRBD1
CASTSRSGANVLTF | TGTGCCAGCACCAGTAGATCTGGGGCCAACGTCCTGACTTTC | TRBJ2-6 | TRBV28 | - | -
CASSEEGTAYEQYF | TGTGCCAGCAGTGAAGAGGGGACTGCCTACGAGCAGTACTTC | TRBJ2-7 | TRBV6-1 | - | -
CASSLVEKANYGYTF | TGTGCCAGCAGTTTGGTTGAGAAAGCTAACTATGGCTACACCTTC | TRBJ1-2 | TRBV12-3/TRBV12-4 | few | -
CASVNIQETQYF | TGTGCTAGTGTCAATATCCAAGAGACCCAGTACTTC | TRBJ2-5 | TRBV7-7 | few | -
CASSLDTGATDTQYF | TGTGCCAGCAGCTTAGATACGGGGGCGACAGATACGCAGTATTTT | TRBJ2-3 | TRBV7-3 | - | -
CASSLGQLDEAFF | TGCGCCAGCAGCTTGGGGCAGTTAGATGAAGCTTTCTTT | TRBJ1-1 | TRBV5-1 | - | -
CASSGGQRTAYEQYF | TGTGCCAGTAGTGGGGGACAGCGGACCGCCTACGAGCAGTACTTC | TRBJ2-7 | TRBV19 | few | TRBD1
CASSLGQSPISYEQYF | TGTGCCAGCAGCTTAGGGCAGAGCCCCATTTCCTACGAGCAGTACTTC | TRBJ2-7 | TRBV7-9 | few | -
CASSVGGAPNNEQFF | TGTGCCAGCAGCGTAGGGGGGGCCCCCAATAATGAGCAGTTCTTC | TRBJ2-1 | TRBV9 | - | -
CASIGLAGVITDTQYF | TGTGCCAGCATCGGACTAGCGGGGGTGATCACAGATACGCAGTATTTT | TRBJ2-3 | TRBV2 | - | TRBD2
CASSYLGGDTEAFF | TGTGCCAGCAGTTACTTGGGCGGCGACACTGAAGCTTTCTTT | TRBJ1-1 | TRBV6-2/TRBV6-3 | many | -
CASSSTTGVDTQYF | TGTGCCAGCAGCTCAACGACAGGAGTAGATACGCAGTATTTT | TRBJ2-3 | TRBV7-8 | - | -
CASSFSWGAGANVLTF | TGTGCCAGCAGTTTTTCCTGGGGGGCTGGGGCCAACGTCCTGACTTTC | TRBJ2-6 | TRBV12-3/TRBV12-4 | - | -
CSAPTQVYYNEQFF | TGCAGTGCTCCGACGCAGGTTTACTACAATGAGCAGTTCTTC | TRBJ2-1 | TRBV20-1 | few | -
CAIRLGQTHTDTQYF | TGTGCCATCAGGCTGGGACAGACGCACACAGATACGCAGTATTTT | TRBJ2-3 | TRBV10-3 | once | TRBD1
CASSVDPQTDVYGYTF | TGTGCCAGCAGCGTAGACCCCCAAACAGACGTCTATGGCTACACCTTC | TRBJ1-2 | TRBV9 | once | -
CASSSGGAMAKNIQYF | TGTGCCAGCAGTTCCGGGGGGGCAATGGCCAAAAACATTCAGTACTTC | TRBJ2-4 | TRBV6-5 | few | TRBD2
CASSQGLNGYGYTF | TGCGCCAGCAGCCAAGGCCTTAACGGGTATGGCTACACCTTC | TRBJ1-2 | TRBV4-1 | - | -
CASSYRTVGVGLWNSPLHF | TGCGCCAGCAGCTATCGTACCGTGGGAGTGGGATTGTGGAATTCACCCCTCCACTTT | TRBJ1-6 | TRBV4-1 | few | -
CASSRDRGEGNQPQHF | TGTGCCAGCAGCCGGGACAGGGGTGAGGGCAATCAGCCCCAGCATTTT | TRBJ1-5 | TRBV5-5 | many | TRBD1
CSARVVNPGSYNEQFF | TGCAGTGCTAGAGTGGTAAACCCGGGCTCCTACAATGAGCAGTTCTTC | TRBJ2-1 | TRBV20-1 | - | -
CASSQQRRGTEAFF | TGCGCCAGCAGCCAACAGAGACGAGGGACTGAAGCTTTCTTT | TRBJ1-1 | TRBV4-3 | once | -
CAISGMLGGMNYGYTF | TGTGCCATCAGTGGGATGCTAGGGGGAATGAACTATGGCTACACCTTC | TRBJ1-2 | TRBV10-3 | - | -
CSARGQRQFRALSEQYF | TGCAGTGCTAGAGGCCAGAGGCAGTTCAGGGCCCTGAGCGAGCAGTACTTC | TRBJ2-7 | TRBV20-1 | many | -
CSATRLASGVYEQFF | TGCAGTGCTACCCGGTTGGCTAGCGGGGTTTATGAGCAGTTCTTC | TRBJ2-1 | TRBV20-1 | - | TRBD2
CASSLDPDRSYEQYF | TGTGCCAGCAGCTTAGACCCAGACAGATCCTACGAGCAGTACTTC | TRBJ2-7 | TRBV7-2 | many | -